This TCR beta chain was obtained from a study of shared clonotypes between healthy human individuals. Overall study findings and caveats: The sampled material consisted only of blood, and tissue repertoires are likely to differ. The generation probabilities recorded for non-shared clonotypes fell below those of clonotypes shared by all four donors.

This clone was picked up a small number of times. As yet, its antigen is unknown. Libraries were prepared by immunoSEQ multiplex PCR; TCRdb keeps only in-frame clonotypes and omits some of them. Among 2 million or so clones, approximately 94% were seen once, and the ten largest hold around 1.1%. Terminally differentiated effector memory CD45RA+ cells were left out of the naive CD8 fraction, which was CD45RO-negative and positively selected for CCR7. Donors were healthy HIV-negative adults without recently reported acute infections or vaccinations. Sequencing was done on a sample of naive CD8+ T cells sorted from blood. The TCR originated in a man between 18 and 35 years old in good health.

Here the CDR3 reads CASSRTGDNQPQHF. In DNA form, the CDR3 reads TGCGCCAGCAGCCGGACAGGGGACAATCAGCCCCAGCATTTT. The rearrangement joins TRBV4-1 to TRBJ1-5; 9 bases line up with TRBD1. Germline lookup yields CDR1 MGHRA and CDR2 YSYEKL. Unmatched junction bases numbered 1, after V lost 4 bases and J lost 3 bases. The CDR3 covers 14 residues.